This TCR beta chain was retrieved from a study of blood T cell repertoires in COVID-19. About the research overall: PBMCs, B-cell-depleted T cells, or T cells were the source of the cDNA or gDNA that made up the material.

This CDR3 region has 14 residues. Trimming cost V 2 bases and J 4 bases, with 12 bases left between them. CDR1 is SGHRS, CDR2 YFSETQ, per germline. Here immunoSEQ multiplex PCR was the method, and the copy in TCRdb shows in-frame clones only, minus some. The table records roughly 40,000 clones, almost 80% of them present only once. This clone was detected once. The J gene is TRBJ1-1, the V gene TRBV5-1; D might be TRBD1 (6 bases). The sequence came from a woman older than 75 with acute or convalescent COVID-19. Sequenced material: peripheral blood. CDR3 in DNA: TGCGCCAGCAGCTTCCAGACAGGAACCACTGAAGCTTTCTTT. Translating it yields CASSFQTGTTEAFF.